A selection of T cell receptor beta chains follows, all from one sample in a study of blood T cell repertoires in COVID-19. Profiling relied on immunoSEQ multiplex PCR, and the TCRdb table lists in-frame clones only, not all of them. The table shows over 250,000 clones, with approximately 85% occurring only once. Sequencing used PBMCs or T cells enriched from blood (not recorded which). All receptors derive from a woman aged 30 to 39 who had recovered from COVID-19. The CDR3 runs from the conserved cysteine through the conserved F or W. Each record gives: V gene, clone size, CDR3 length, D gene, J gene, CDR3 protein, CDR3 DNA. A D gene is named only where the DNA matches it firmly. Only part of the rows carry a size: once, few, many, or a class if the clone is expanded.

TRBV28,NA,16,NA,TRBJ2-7,CASSLIAPLGSYEQYF,TGTGCCAGCAGTTTAATAGCCCCCTTGGGCTCCTACGAGCAGTACTTC
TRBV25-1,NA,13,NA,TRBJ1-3,CASSGGGEHTIYF,TGTGCCAGCAGTGGGGGAGGCGAGCACACCATATATTTT
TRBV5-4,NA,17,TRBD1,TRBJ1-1,CASSVNGQAHLSTEAFF,TGTGCCAGCAGCGTGAATGGACAGGCCCATCTTTCCACTGAAGCTTTCTTT
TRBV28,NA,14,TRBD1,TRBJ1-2,CASSSPGQSQGYTF,TGTGCCAGCAGTTCGCCGGGACAGTCACAGGGCTACACCTTC
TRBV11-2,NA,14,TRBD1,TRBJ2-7,CASSPGTGFYEQYF,TGTGCCAGCAGCCCCGGGACAGGCTTCTACGAGCAGTACTTC
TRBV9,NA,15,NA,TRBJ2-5,CASSSDASVRETQYF,TGTGCCAGCAGCTCCGATGCCTCGGTTAGAGAGACCCAGTACTTC
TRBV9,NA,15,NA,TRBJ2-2,CASSVNTPNTGELFF,TGTGCCAGCAGCGTTAACACACCGAACACCGGGGAGCTGTTTTTT
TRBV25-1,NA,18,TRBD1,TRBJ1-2,CASSEYRDRGPLNYGYTF,TGTGCCAGCAGTGAATACCGGGACAGGGGCCCCCTGAACTATGGCTACACCTTC
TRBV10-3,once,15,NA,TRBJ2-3,CASRSRPQGADTQYF,TGTGCCAGCCGGTCTAGGCCCCAAGGAGCAGATACGCAGTATTTT
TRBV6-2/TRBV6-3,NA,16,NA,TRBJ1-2,CASSYLSPDRSYGYTF,TGTGCCAGCAGTTACCTTAGTCCGGACAGATCCTATGGCTACACCTTC
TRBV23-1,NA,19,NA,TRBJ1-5,CASSQSPSPRGVNSQPQHF,TGCGCCAGCAGTCAATCCCCTTCTCCCCGGGGGGTCAATAGTCAGCCCCAGCATTTT
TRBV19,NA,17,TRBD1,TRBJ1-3,CASSTITPDRAGNTIYF,TGTGCCAGTAGTACCATAACTCCCGACAGGGCCGGAAACACCATATATTTT
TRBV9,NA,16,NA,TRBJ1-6,CASSSHPSGLNSPLHF,TGTGCCAGCAGCTCGCACCCCTCGGGTCTTAATTCACCCCTCCACTTT
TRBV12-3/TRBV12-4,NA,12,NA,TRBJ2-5,CASSSDRETQYF,TGTGCCAGCAGCTCCGACAGAGAGACCCAGTACTTC
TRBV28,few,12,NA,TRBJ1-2,CASGLPLDGYTF,TGTGCCAGCGGACTTCCGTTAGATGGCTACACCTTC
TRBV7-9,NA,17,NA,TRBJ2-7,CASSLTPHVGSSYEQYF,TGTGCCAGCAGCTTGACGCCCCACGTGGGGAGCTCCTACGAGCAGTACTTC
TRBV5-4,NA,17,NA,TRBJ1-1,CASSLDRFLPMNTEAFF,TGTGCCAGCAGCTTGGACAGGTTCCTCCCAATGAACACTGAAGCTTTCTTT
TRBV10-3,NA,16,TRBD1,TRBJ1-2,CAISERSTGRYYGYTF,TGTGCCATCAGTGAACGATCGACAGGGCGGTACTATGGCTACACCTTC
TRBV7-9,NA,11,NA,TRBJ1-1,CASSLGGEAFF,TGTGCCAGCAGCTTAGGAGGGGAAGCTTTCTTT
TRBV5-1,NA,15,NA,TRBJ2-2,CASSLVPGPTGELFF,TGCGCCAGCAGCTTGGTTCCAGGTCCCACCGGGGAGCTGTTTTTT